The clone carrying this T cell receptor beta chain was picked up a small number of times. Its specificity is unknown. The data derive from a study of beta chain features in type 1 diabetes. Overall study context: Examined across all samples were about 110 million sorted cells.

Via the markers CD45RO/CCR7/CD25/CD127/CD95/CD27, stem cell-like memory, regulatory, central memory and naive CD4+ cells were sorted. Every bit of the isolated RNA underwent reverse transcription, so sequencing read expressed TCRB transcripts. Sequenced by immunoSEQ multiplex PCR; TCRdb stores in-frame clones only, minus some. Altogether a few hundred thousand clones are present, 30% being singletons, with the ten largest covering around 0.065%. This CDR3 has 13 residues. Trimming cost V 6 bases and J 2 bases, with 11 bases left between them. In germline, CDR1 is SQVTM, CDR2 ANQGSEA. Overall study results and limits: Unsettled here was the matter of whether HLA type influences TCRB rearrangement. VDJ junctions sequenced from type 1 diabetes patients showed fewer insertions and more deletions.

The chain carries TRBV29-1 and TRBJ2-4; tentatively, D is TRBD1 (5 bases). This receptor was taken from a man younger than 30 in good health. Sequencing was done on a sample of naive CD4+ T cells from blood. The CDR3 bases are TGCAGCGTCCAGGGATGGTCCAAAAACATTCAGTACTTC. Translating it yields CSVQGWSKNIQYF.